Here is one TCR beta chain with its context. Germline trimming cut 3 bases from V and 8 bases from J; bases unmatched to any gene: 12. There are 15 residues in the CDR3. CDR1 SNHLY and CDR2 FYNNEI come from the germline V gene. Grouping used clinical history reported by participants in a survey and questionnaire. This entry is derived from a study of blood T cell repertoires in COVID-19. Study-level information: The analysed material was cDNA or gDNA that came from T cells, B-cell-depleted T cells, or PBMCs.

Profiled with immunoSEQ multiplex PCR; TCRdb holds only in-frame clones, not every one. The sample gives about 200,000 clones, around 86% of which show up once; 3.8% is in the top ten. The J gene is TRBJ1-2, the V gene TRBV2; 7 bases are a match to TRBD1. This TCR was recovered from a woman in her 40s with acute COVID-19. Material for sequencing was PBMCs or T cells enriched from blood (not recorded which). The CDR3 DNA reads TGTGCCAGCAGTGACCCAAGGGGACAGCCGCAGGGCTACACCTTC. As protein: CASSDPRGQPQGYTF.